This is a list of T cell receptor beta chains from one sample in a study of OX40 agonist ivuxolimab in advanced cancers. Measured with immunoSEQ multiplex PCR; TCRdb has only the in-frame clones, and not every one. This table has approximately 87,000 clones, around nine tenths appearing once. The source material was CD4+ or CD8+ T cells sorted from blood, sampled in a trial of the OX40 agonist ivuxolimab. These receptors were collected from an adult with an advanced solid tumor such as melanoma, head and neck, liver or kidney cancer. The CDR3 runs from the conserved cysteine through the conserved F or W. Fields, in order: CDR3 protein, CDR3 DNA, clone size, V gene, J gene, D gene. A D gene is named only where the DNA matches it firmly. Expanded clones get a size class; other rows say once, few or many, or leave the size out.

CDR3 protein: CASSSSTGEGTEAFF
CDR3 DNA: TGTGCCAGCAGCTCCTCGACAGGGGAAGGTACTGAAGCTTTCTTT
clone size: .
V gene: TRBV11-2
J gene: TRBJ1-1
D gene: TRBD1

CDR3 protein: CASSLAGGSADEQFF
CDR3 DNA: TGTGCCAGCAGCTTAGCAGGCGGGAGTGCGGATGAGCAGTTCTTC
clone size: .
V gene: TRBV7-2
J gene: TRBJ2-1
D gene: TRBD2

CDR3 protein: CSVGRLQETQYF
CDR3 DNA: TGCAGCGTCGGTCGATTACAAGAGACCCAGTACTTC
clone size: .
V gene: TRBV29-1
J gene: TRBJ2-5
D gene: .

CDR3 protein: CASSIERTSSETQYF
CDR3 DNA: TGTGCCAGTAGTATAGAAAGGACTAGCTCTGAGACCCAGTACTTC
clone size: .
V gene: TRBV19
J gene: TRBJ2-5
D gene: TRBD2

CDR3 protein: CASSVSGTGGYEQYF
CDR3 DNA: TGCGCCAGCAGCGTCTCCGGGACAGGGGGCTACGAGCAGTACTTC
clone size: .
V gene: TRBV5-1
J gene: TRBJ2-7
D gene: TRBD1

CDR3 protein: CASSPEGVSEQFF
CDR3 DNA: TGTGCCAGCAGCCCCGAGGGGGTCAGTGAGCAGTTCTTC
clone size: .
V gene: TRBV7-3
J gene: TRBJ2-1
D gene: .

CDR3 protein: CASSPQETQYF
CDR3 DNA: TGTGCCAGCTCTCCCCAAGAGACCCAGTACTTC
clone size: few
V gene: TRBV18
J gene: TRBJ2-5
D gene: .

CDR3 protein: CASSWGLAGAGGDEQFF
CDR3 DNA: TGTGCCAGCAGCTGGGGACTAGCGGGAGCGGGGGGGGATGAGCAGTTCTTC
clone size: .
V gene: TRBV5-4
J gene: TRBJ2-1
D gene: TRBD2

CDR3 protein: CASRRDWSTDTQYF
CDR3 DNA: TGTGCCAGCAGGCGGGACTGGAGCACAGATACGCAGTATTTT
clone size: .
V gene: TRBV11-2
J gene: TRBJ2-3
D gene: .

CDR3 protein: CASSQGRNTEAFF
CDR3 DNA: TGTGCCAGCAGCCAGGGGCGGAACACTGAAGCTTTCTTT
clone size: .
V gene: TRBV11-2
J gene: TRBJ1-1
D gene: .

CDR3 protein: CASSLADLGAGGLNEQFF
CDR3 DNA: TGCGCCAGCAGCTTGGCCGACCTCGGAGCGGGAGGGCTTAATGAGCAGTTCTTC
clone size: .
V gene: TRBV5-1
J gene: TRBJ2-1
D gene: TRBD2

CDR3 protein: CASSAGVPRAEAFF
CDR3 DNA: TGCGCCAGCAGCGCCGGGGTCCCCAGGGCTGAAGCTTTCTTT
clone size: .
V gene: TRBV5-1
J gene: TRBJ1-1
D gene: .

CDR3 protein: CASSVDTGTLRGYTF
CDR3 DNA: TGTGCCAGCAGCGTAGACACAGGGACTCTCCGCGGCTACACCTTC
clone size: .
V gene: TRBV9
J gene: TRBJ1-2
D gene: .

CDR3 protein: CASSLLGQYYNEQFF
CDR3 DNA: TGCGCCAGCAGTCTTCTGGGACAGTACTACAATGAGCAGTTCTTC
clone size: .
V gene: TRBV10-1
J gene: TRBJ2-1
D gene: TRBD1

CDR3 protein: CASSLGPRNQPQHF
CDR3 DNA: TGTGCCAGCAGTTTAGGGCCTCGCAATCAGCCCCAGCATTTT
clone size: .
V gene: TRBV27
J gene: TRBJ1-5
D gene: .

CDR3 protein: CASSPGRAGELREQFF
CDR3 DNA: TGTGCCAGCTCCCCAGGACGGGCGGGAGAGCTTCGTGAGCAGTTCTTC
clone size: .
V gene: TRBV18
J gene: TRBJ2-1
D gene: TRBD2

CDR3 protein: CASSKGPSGRPWRDTQYF
CDR3 DNA: TGTGCCAGCAGCAAAGGCCCTAGCGGGAGGCCGTGGCGAGATACGCAGTATTTT
clone size: .
V gene: TRBV21-1
J gene: TRBJ2-3
D gene: .

CDR3 protein: CASSLTGVNQPQHF
CDR3 DNA: TGTGCCAGCAGCTTAACAGGGGTCAATCAGCCCCAGCATTTT
clone size: few
V gene: TRBV7-6
J gene: TRBJ1-5
D gene: TRBD1

CDR3 protein: CAWSLGSLSNQPQHF
CDR3 DNA: TGTGCCTGGAGTCTAGGATCTTTGAGCAATCAGCCCCAGCATTTT
clone size: few
V gene: TRBV30
J gene: TRBJ1-5
D gene: .

CDR3 protein: CASSLETADQPQHF
CDR3 DNA: TGTGCCAGCAGCCTAGAGACAGCCGATCAGCCCCAGCATTTT
clone size: once
V gene: TRBV6-1
J gene: TRBJ1-5
D gene: .

CDR3 protein: CAWSVKGTVVYGELFF
CDR3 DNA: TGTGCCTGGAGTGTGAAGGGGACAGTCGTTTACGGGGAGCTGTTTTTT
clone size: .
V gene: TRBV30
J gene: TRBJ2-2
D gene: TRBD1

CDR3 protein: CASSLAGGTDTQYF
CDR3 DNA: TGTGCCAGCAGTTTAGCAGGGGGCACAGATACGCAGTATTTT
clone size: .
V gene: TRBV28
J gene: TRBJ2-3
D gene: .

CDR3 protein: CASSFQGGSSTGELFF
CDR3 DNA: TGTGCCAGCAGCTTCCAGGGGGGGTCGAGCACCGGGGAGCTGTTTTTT
clone size: .
V gene: TRBV7-3
J gene: TRBJ2-2
D gene: .

CDR3 protein: CASTTGQGTTEAFF
CDR3 DNA: TGTGCCAGTACCACGGGACAGGGGACGACTGAAGCTTTCTTT
clone size: once
V gene: TRBV19
J gene: TRBJ1-1
D gene: TRBD1